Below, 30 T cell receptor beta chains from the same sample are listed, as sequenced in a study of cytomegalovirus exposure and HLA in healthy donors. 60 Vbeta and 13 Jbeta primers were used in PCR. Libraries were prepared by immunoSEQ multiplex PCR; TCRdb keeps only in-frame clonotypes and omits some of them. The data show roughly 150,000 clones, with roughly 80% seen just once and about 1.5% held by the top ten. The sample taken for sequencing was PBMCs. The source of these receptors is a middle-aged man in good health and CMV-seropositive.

The CDR3: CAWAAGFSGANVLTF. In DNA form, the CDR3 reads TGTGCCTGGGCCGCCGGGTTCTCTGGGGCCAACGTCCTGACTTTC. The genes are TRBV30 and TRBJ2-6; D gene unclear. V dropped 5 bases and J dropped 0 bases, with 11 bases sitting between them. The germline gives CDR1 GTSNPN, CDR2 SVGIG (reference sequence). The CDR3 is made up of 15 amino acids.

The DNA for the CDR3 is TGTGCCAGCAGTGTCCGGGGTGTGGGGAACACTGAAGCTTTCTTT. Protein: CASSVRGVGNTEAFF. The chain employs TRBV2 and TRBJ1-1; unclear D gene. The CDR3 consists of 15 residues. V was pared by 4 bases and J by 1 base, with 13 bases between. In germline, CDR1 is SNHLY, CDR2 FYNNEI.

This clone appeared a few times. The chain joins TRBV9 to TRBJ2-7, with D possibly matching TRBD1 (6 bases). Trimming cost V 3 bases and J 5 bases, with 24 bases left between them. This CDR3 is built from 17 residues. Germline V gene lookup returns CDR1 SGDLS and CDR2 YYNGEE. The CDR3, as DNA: TGTGCCAGCAGCGCCCGAAATCCAGCTAGCAGGGGAGACGAGCAGTACTTC. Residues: CASSARNPASRGDEQYF.

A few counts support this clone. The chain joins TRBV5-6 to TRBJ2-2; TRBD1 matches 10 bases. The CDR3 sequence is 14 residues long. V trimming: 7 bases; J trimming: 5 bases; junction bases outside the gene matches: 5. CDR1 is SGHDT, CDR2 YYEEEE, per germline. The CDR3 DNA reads TGTGCCAGCCGGGGACAGGGGAGGACCGGGGAGCTGTTTTTT. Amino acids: CASRGQGRTGELFF.

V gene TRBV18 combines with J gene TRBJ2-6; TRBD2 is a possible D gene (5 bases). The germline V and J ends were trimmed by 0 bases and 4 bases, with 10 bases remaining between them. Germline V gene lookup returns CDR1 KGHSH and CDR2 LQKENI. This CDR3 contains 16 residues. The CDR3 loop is CASSPPGAVGANVLTF. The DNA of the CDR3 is TGTGCCAGCTCACCACCGGGAGCGGTCGGGGCCAACGTCCTGACTTTC.

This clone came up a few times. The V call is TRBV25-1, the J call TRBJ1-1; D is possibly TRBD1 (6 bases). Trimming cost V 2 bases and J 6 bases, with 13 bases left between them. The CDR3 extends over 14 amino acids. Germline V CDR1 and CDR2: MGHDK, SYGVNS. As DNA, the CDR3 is TGTGCCAGCAGTGAAGCACAGGGAAGGGCTGAAGCTTTCTTT. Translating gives CASSEAQGRAEAFF. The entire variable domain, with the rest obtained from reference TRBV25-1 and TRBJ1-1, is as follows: EADIYQTPRYLVIGTGKKITLECSQTMGHDKMYWYQQDPGMELHLIHYSYGVNSTEKGDLSSESTVSRIRTEHFPLTLESARPSHTSQYLCASSEAQGRAEAFFGQGTRLTVV.

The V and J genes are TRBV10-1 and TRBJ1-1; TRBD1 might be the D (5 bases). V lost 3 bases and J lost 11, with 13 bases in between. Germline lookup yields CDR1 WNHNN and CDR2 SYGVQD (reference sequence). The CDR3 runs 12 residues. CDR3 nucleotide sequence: TGCGCCAGCAGTGATATCCCGGGGGTCGCTTTCTTT. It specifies CASSDIPGVAFF.

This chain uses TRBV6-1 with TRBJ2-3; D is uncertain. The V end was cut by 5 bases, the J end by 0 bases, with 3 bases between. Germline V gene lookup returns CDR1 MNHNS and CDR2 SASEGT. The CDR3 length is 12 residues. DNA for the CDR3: TGTGCCAGCAGTCCTAGCACAGATACGCAGTATTTT. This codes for CASSPSTDTQYF.

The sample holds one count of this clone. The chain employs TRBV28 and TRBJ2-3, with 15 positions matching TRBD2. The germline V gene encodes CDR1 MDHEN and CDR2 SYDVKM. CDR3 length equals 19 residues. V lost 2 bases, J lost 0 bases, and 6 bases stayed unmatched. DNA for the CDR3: TGTGCCAGCAGTTTACCCGGACTAGCGGGGGGGCAAAGCACAGATACGCAGTATTTT. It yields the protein CASSLPGLAGGQSTDTQYF.

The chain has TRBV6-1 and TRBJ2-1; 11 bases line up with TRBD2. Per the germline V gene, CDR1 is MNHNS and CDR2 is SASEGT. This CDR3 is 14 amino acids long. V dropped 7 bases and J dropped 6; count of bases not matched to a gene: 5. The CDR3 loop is CASNRLAGTNEQFF. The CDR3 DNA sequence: TGTGCCAGCAACCGACTAGCGGGAACCAATGAGCAGTTCTTC.

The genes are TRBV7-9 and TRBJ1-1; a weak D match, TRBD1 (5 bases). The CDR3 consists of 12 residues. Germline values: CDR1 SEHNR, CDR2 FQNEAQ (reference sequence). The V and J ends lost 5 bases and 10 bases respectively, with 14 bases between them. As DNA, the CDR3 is TGTGCCAGCAGCCAGGGCTGGGAGGTAGCTTTCTTT. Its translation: CASSQGWEVAFF.

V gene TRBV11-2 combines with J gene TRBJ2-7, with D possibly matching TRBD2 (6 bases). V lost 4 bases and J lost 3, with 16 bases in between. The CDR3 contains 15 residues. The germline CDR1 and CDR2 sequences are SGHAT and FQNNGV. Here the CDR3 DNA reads TGTGCCAGCAGCTCAGGACTAACTGAGGTCTACGAGCAGTACTTC. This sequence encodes CASSSGLTEVYEQYF. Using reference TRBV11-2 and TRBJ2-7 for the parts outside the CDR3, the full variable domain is EAGVAQSPRYKIIEKRQSVAFWCNPISGHATLYWYQQILGQGPKLLIQFQNNGVVDDSQLPKDRFSAERLKGVDSTLKIQPAKLEDSAVYLCASSSGLTEVYEQYFGPGTRLTVT.

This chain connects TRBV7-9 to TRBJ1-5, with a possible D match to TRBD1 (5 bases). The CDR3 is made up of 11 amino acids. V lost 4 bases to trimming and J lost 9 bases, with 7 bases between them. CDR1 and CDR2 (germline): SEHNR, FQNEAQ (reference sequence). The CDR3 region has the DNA TGTGCCAGCAGCTCGGGGGGGCCCCAGCATTTT. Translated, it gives CASSSGGPQHF.

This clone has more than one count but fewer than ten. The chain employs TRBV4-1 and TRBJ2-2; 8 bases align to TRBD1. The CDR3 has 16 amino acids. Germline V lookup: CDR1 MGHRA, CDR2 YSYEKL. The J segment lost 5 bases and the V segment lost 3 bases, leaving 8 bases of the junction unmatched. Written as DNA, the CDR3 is TGCGCCAGCAGCCAGCTTTCAGGGGGCGCAACCGGGGAGCTGTTTTTT. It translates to CASSQLSGGATGELFF.

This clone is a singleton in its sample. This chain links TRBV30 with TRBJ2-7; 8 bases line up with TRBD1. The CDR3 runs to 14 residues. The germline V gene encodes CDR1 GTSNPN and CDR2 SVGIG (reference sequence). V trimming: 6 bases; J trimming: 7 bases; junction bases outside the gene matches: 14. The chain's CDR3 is CACRTGFKSREQYF. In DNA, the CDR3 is TGTGCCTGTCGGACAGGGTTTAAATCGAGAGAGCAGTACTTC.

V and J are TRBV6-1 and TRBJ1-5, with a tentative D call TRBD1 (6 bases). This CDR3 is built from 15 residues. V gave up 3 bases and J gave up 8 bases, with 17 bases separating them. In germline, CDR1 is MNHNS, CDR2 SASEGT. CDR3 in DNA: TGTGCCAGCAGTGACCGGGGACACGGCATCAAGCCCCAGCATTTT. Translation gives CASSDRGHGIKPQHF.

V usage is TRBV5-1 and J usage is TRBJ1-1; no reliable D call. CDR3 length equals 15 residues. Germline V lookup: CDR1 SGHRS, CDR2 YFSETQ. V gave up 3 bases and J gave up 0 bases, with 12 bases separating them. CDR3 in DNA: TGCGCCAGCAGCTCGGACTCGGGGTTGAACACTGAAGCTTTCTTT. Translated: CASSSDSGLNTEAFF.

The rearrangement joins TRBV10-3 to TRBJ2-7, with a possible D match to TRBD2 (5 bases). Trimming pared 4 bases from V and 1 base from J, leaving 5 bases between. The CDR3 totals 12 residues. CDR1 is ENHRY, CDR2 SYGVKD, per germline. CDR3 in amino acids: CAISAGSYEQYF. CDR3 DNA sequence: TGTGCCATCAGTGCGGGATCCTACGAGCAGTACTTC.

The CDR3 region has the DNA TGCGCCAGCAAGGAACAGGGTACCTATGGCTACACCTTC. Its protein product is CASKEQGTYGYTF. The chain links TRBV5-1 to TRBJ1-2; D is possibly TRBD1 (6 bases). The ends were cut back, 6 bases at V and 4 bases at J, with 13 bases in the middle. Germline CDR1 is SGHRS and CDR2 is YFSETQ. The CDR3 covers 13 residues.

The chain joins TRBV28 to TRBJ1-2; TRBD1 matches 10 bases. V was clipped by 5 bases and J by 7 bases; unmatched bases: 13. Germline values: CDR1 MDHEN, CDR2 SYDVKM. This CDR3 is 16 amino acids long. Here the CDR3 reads CASSVRTGQGKSGYTF. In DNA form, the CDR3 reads TGTGCCAGCAGTGTCAGAACGGGACAGGGGAAGAGTGGCTACACCTTC.

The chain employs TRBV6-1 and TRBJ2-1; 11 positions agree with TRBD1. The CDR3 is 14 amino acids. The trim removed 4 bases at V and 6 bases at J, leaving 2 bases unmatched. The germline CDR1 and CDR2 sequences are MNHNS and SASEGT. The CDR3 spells CASSGTGGFNEQFF. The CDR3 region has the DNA TGTGCCAGCAGTGGGACAGGGGGCTTCAATGAGCAGTTCTTC.

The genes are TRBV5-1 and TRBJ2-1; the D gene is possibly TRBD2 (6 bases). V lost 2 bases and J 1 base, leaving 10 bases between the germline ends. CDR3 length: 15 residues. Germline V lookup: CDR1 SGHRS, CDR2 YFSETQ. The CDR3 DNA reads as TGCGCCAGCAGCTTTAGCGGTGGGTCCTACAATGAGCAGTTCTTC. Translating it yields CASSFSGGSYNEQFF.

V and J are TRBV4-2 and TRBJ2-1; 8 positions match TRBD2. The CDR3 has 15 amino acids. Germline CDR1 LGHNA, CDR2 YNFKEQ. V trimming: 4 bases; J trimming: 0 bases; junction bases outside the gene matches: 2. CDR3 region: CASSPSGGSYNEQFF. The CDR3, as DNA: TGTGCCAGCAGCCCGAGCGGGGGCTCCTACAATGAGCAGTTCTTC.

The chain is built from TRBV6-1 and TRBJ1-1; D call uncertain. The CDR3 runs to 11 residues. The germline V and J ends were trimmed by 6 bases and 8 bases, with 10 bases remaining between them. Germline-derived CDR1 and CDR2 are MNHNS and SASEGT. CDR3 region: CASRGPLEAFF. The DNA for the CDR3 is TGTGCCAGCAGGGGCCCACTGGAAGCTTTCTTT.

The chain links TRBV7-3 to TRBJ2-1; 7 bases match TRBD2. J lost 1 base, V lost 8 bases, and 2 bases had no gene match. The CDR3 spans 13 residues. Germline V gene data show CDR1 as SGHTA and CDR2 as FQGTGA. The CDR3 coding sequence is TGTGCCAGCGGGGGAGGGTCCTACAATGAGCAGTTCTTC. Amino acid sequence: CASGGGSYNEQFF.

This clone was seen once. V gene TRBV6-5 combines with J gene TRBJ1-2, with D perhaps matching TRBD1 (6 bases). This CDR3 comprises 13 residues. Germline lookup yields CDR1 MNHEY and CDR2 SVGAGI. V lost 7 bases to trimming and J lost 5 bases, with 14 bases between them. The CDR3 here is CASTKVGAYGYTF. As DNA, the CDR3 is TGTGCCAGCACCAAGGTGGGGGCGTATGGCTACACCTTC.

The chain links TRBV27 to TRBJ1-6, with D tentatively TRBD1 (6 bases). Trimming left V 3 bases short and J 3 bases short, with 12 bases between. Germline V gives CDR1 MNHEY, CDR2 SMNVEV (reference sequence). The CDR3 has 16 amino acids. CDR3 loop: CASSFGGRGYNSPLHF. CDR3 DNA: TGTGCCAGCAGTTTTGGAGGCAGGGGCTATAATTCACCCCTCCACTTT.

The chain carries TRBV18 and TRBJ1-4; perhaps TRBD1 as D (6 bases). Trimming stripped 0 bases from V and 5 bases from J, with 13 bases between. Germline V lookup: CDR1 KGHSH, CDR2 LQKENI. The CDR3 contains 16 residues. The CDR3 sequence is CASSPPSTGSNEKLFF. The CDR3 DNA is TGTGCCAGCTCACCACCGTCCACAGGGTCGAATGAAAAACTGTTTTTT.

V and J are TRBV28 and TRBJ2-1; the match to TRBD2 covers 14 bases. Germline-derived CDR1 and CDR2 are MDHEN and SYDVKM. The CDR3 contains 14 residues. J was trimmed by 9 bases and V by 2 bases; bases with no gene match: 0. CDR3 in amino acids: CASSLGLAGGEQFF. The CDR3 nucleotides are TGTGCCAGCAGTTTAGGACTAGCGGGAGGTGAGCAGTTCTTC.

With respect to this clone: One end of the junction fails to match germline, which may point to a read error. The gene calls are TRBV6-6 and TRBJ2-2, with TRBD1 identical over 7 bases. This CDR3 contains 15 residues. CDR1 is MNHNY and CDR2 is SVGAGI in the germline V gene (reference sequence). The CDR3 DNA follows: TGTGCCAGCACCCTTGACAGGGTTGACACCGAGGAGCTGTTTTTT. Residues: CASTLDRVDTEELFF.